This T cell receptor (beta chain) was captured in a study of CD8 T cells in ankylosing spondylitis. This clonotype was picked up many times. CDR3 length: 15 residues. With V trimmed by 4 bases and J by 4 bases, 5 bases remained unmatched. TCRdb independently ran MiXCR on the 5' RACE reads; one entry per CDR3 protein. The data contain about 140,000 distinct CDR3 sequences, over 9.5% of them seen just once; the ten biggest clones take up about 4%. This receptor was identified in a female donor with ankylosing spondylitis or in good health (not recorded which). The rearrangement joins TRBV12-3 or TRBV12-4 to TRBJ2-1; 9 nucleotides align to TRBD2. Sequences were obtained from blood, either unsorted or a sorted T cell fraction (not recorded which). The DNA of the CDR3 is TGTGCCAGCAGTTCGACTAGCGGTGCGTACAATGAGCAGTTCTTC. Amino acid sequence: CASSSTSGAYNEQFF.